This T cell receptor beta chain was identified in a study of prognosis after radiotherapy for stage I lung cancer (dated by TCRdb to the early 2020s). About the investigation overall: Between April 2018 and early 2019, some 18 stage I NSCLC patients were enrolled in Nanjing, China. Over twelve of the patients were found to have newly diagnosed primary stage I lung tumors, and roughly 5 were living with oligometastatic NSCLC after surgical resection of the primary tumor. All patients were regarded as medically inoperable, because of comorbidities in more than 10 patients and refusal of surgery in several patients. Ages in the cohort of about a dozen men and more than five women ranged from roughly 50 to 90 years, with a median of 74. Squamous cell carcinoma histology was identified in seven patients, and adenocarcinoma histology was identified in eleven to twelve patients. SBRT was delivered in 3 to 5 fractions with a biologically effective dose of at least 100 Gy, and image-guided IMRT or VMAT was used for delivery. No patient received concurrent therapy alongside SBRT. Distant metastases were developed by four of the 19 patients after SBRT, at a median of around seven months, whereas no significant progression was observed in the other 15 patients. Peripheral blood TCR beta repertoires were profiled in stage I NSCLC patients before and after stereotactic body radiotherapy, and the repertoires were related to distant failure. A total of 40 or so blood samples from approximately 19 patients were sequenced, with one sample obtained before and one obtained after SBRT for each patient. Overall study outcomes, separate from this receptor: Post-SBRT Shannon entropy and its change from baseline were lower in patients who developed distant metastases; baseline Shannon entropy was not associated with metastases. TRBV and TRBJ usage frequencies reportedly differed by metastasis status, in two V genes at baseline and in fewer than ten V and two J genes after SBRT. Whether the expanded TCR clones were tumor-specific was not determined. The small cohort and short follow-up limited the study, so independent validation of the findings is needed. After SBRT, the count of unique TCR clones dropped from a median of roughly 9,400 beforehand to approximately 7,300 afterward (Wilcoxon paired P=0.011). No adjustment for multiple comparisons was applied to any of the reported P values.

The cysteine opens and the phenylalanine closes a CDR3 of 16 amino acids. Only the CDR3 DNA is retained, 48 bases long and in frame from the first base. The germline V gene (reference sequence) supplies CDR1 LNHDA and CDR2 SQIVND. Details on this clonotype: Its antigen is unknown. A much more abundant neighbour one base away suggests this may be a read error.

No patient had a history of other malignancies or prior chemotherapy or radiotherapy, and all had node-negative disease on CT and PET/CT. At each of two time points, around 6 milliliters of peripheral venous blood were collected into EDTA tubes. Ficoll-Paque Plus density-gradient centrifugation was used to isolate PBMCs. Right after collection, samples were kept at -80 degrees C until analysis. Two rounds of multiplex PCR were performed to amplify the TCR beta CDR3 region from genomic DNA. In the first PCR round, primers specific to each TRBV and TRBJ gene were used, and the primer sequences were filed in Chinese patent CN105087789A. Universal primers were used in the second round of PCR. The Roche High Pure PCR Template Preparation Kit was used to extract genomic DNA from frozen PBMCs. The libraries underwent paired-end sequencing with 151 bp reads on an Illumina HiSeq 3000. As for the authors' bioinformatics: Raw reads lacking the multiplex PCR primer sequences were removed with CutAdapt. PEAR was used to merge high-quality paired reads into contigs. TRB V, D and J gene segments were assigned to each contig with MiXCR by alignment to reference sequences. CDR3 sequences were clustered by base quality and sequence similarity to remove sequencing errors. Diversity was measured as Shannon entropy normalized by the natural log of productive TCR sequence number. To get clonality, Shannon entropy was divided by the natural log of the number of unique clonotypes, and that result was subtracted from one. Progression-free survival cut-offs for repertoire metrics were chosen using the Youden index of ROC curves, with analyses run in R 3.5.3. TCRdb trimmed the raw reads at Q25, called clones with MiXCR and kept productive beta chains. Rows are unified per CDR3 protein, each entry keeping the most common DNA and genes. The authors' filters were not applied to this entry. The sample records 20,000 to 25,000 distinct CDR3 sequences, approximately 39% of which are singletons. The ten largest clones take up 20% to 25% of the sample.

The chain joins TRBV19 to TRBJ2-7; the junction holds 7 bases that match TRBD2. This specimen consisted of PBMCs, obtained before or after stereotactic body radiation therapy (not recorded which). The sequence was obtained from a donor at least 50 years old with non-small cell lung cancer. CDR3 reads: CASSPRSSSGTYEHYF. The nucleotide sequence is given as TGTGCCAGTAGTCCCCGGTCGTCTAGCGGCACCTACGAGCATTACTTC.